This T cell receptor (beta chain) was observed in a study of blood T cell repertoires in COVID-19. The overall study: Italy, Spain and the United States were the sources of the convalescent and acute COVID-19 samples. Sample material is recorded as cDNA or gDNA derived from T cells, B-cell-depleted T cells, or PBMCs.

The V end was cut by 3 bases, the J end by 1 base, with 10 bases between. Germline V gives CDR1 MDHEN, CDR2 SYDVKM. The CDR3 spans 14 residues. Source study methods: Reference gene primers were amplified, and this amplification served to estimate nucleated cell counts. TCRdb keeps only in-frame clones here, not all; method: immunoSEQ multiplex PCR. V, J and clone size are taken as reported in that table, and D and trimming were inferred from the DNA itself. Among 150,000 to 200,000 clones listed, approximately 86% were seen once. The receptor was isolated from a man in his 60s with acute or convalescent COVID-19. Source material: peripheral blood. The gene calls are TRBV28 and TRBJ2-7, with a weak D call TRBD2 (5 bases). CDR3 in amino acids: CASSFVPGSYEQYF. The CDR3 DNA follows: TGTGCCAGCAGTTTCGTGCCGGGATCCTACGAGCAGTACTTC.